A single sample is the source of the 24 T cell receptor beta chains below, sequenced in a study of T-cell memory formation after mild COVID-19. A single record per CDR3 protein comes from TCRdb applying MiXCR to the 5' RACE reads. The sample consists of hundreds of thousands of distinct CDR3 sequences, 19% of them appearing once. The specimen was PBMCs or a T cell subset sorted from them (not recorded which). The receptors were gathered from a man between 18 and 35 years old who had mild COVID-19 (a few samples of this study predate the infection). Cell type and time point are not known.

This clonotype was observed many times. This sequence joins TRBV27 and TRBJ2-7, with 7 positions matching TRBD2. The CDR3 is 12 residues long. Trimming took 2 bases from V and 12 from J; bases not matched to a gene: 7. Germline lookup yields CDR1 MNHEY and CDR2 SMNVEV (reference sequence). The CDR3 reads CASSLMGGDLYV. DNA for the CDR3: TGTGCCAGCAGTTTAATGGGGGGGGACCTGTACGTC.

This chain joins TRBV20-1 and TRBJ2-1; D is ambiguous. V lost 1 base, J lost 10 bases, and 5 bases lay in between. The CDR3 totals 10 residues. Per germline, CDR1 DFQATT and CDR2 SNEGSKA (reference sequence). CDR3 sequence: CSARVGEQFF. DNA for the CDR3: TGCAGTGCTAGAGTTGGCGAGCAGTTCTTC.

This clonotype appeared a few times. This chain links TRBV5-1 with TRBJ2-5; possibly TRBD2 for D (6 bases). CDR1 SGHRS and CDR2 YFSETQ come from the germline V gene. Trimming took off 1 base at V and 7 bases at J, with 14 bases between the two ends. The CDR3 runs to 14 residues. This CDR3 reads CASSLSEGSATQYF. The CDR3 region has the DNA TGCGCCAGCAGCTTGTCGGAGGGGTCGGCGACCCAGTACTTC. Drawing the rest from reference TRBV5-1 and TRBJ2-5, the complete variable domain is KAGVTQTPRYLIKTRGQQVTLSCSPISGHRSVSWYQQTPGQGLQFLFEYFSETQRNKGNFPGRFSGRQFSNSRSEMNVSTLELGDSALYLCASSLSEGSATQYFGPGTRLLVL.

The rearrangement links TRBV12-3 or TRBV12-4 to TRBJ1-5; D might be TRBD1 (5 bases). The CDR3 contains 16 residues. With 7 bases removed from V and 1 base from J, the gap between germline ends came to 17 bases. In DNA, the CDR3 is TGTGCCAGCACCCCATGGGGGGGAGGGAGCAATCAGCCCCAGCATTTT. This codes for CASTPWGGGSNQPQHF.

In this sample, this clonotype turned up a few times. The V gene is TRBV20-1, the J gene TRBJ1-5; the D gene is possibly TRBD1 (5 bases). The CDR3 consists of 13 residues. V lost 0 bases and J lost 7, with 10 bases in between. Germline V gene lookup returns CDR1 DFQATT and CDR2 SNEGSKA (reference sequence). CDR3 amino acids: CSARELAGQPQHF. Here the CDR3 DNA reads TGCAGTGCTAGAGAACTTGCAGGGCAGCCCCAGCATTTT.

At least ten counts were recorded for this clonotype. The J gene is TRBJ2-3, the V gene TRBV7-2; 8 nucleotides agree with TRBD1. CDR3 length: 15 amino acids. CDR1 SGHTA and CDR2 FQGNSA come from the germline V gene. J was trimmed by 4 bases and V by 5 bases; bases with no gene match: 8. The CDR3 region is CASSDRQGLADTQYF. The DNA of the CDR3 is TGTGCCAGCAGCGACAGACAGGGGTTGGCAGATACGCAGTATTTT.

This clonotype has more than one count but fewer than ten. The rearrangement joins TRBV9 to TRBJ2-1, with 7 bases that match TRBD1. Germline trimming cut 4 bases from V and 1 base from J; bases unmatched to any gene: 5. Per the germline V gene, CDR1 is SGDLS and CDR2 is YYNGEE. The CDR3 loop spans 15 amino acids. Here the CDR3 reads CASSSGGVSYNEQFF. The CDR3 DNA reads TGTGCCAGCAGCTCAGGGGGTGTATCCTACAATGAGCAGTTCTTC. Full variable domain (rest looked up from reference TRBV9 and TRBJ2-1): DSGVTQTPKHLITATGQRVTLRCSPRSGDLSVYWYQQSLDQGLQFLIQYYNGEERAKGNILERFSAQQFPDLHSELNLSSLELGDSALYFCASSSGGVSYNEQFFGPGTRLTVL.

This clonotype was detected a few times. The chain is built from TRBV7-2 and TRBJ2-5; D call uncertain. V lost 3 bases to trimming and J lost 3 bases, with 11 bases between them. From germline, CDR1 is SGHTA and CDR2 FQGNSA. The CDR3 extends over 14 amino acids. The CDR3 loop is CASSFVGLEETQYF. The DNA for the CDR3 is TGTGCCAGCAGCTTTGTAGGATTGGAAGAGACCCAGTACTTC.

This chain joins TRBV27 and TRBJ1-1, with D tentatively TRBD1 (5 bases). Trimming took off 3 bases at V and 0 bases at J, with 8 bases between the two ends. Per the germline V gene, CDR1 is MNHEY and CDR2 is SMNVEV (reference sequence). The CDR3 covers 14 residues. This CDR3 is CASSFLGVNTEAFF. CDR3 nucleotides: TGTGCCAGCAGTTTCTTAGGGGTGAACACTGAAGCTTTCTTT.

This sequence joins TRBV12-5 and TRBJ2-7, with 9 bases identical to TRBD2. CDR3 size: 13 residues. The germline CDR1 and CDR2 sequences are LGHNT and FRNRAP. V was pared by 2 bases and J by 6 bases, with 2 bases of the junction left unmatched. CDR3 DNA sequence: TGTGCTAGTGGTTTGCCTAGCGGGGTCGAGCAGTACTTC. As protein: CASGLPSGVEQYF.

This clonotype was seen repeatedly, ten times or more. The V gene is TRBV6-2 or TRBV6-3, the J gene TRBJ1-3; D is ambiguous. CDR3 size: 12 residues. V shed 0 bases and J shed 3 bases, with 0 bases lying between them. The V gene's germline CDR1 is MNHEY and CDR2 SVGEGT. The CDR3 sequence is CASSYSGNTIYF. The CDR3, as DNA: TGTGCCAGCAGTTACTCTGGAAACACCATATATTTT.

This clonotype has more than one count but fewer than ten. The CDR3 here is CATSREMAVPGYTQYF. In nucleotides, the CDR3 is TGTGCCACCAGCAGAGAAATGGCTGTTCCGGGATATACGCAGTATTTT. The chain links TRBV15 to TRBJ2-3; perhaps TRBD2 as D (5 bases). CDR3 length equals 16 residues. Trimming removed 0 bases at V and 7 bases at J, with 17 bases between. The germline V gene encodes CDR1 LNHNV and CDR2 YYDKDF (reference sequence).

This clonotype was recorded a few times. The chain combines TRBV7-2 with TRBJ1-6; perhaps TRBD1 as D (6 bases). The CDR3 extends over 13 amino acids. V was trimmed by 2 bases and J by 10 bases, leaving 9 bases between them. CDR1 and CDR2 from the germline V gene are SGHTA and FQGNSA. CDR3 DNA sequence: TGTGCCAGCAGCTTACTGGGGGGCTCACCCCTCCACTTT. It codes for CASSLLGGSPLHF.

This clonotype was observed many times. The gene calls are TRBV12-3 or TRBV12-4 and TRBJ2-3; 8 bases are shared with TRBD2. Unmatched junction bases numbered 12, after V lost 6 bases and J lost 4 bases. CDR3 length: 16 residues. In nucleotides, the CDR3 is TGTGCCAGCAGCCCTTGGGGTAGCGGGGCCTCAGATACGCAGTATTTT. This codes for CASSPWGSGASDTQYF.

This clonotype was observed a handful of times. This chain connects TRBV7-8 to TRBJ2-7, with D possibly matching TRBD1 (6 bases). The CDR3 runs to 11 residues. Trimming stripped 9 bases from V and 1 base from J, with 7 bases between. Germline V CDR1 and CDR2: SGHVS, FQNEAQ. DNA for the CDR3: TGTGCCAGAGGACAGTCCTACGAGCAGTACGTC. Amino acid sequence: CARGQSYEQYV.

In DNA, the CDR3 is TGTGCCCATCTGACGGTGAACACTGAAGCTTTCTTT. Its translation: CAHLTVNTEAFF. The chain is built from TRBV21-1 and TRBJ1-1. TRBV21-1 is a known pseudogene. The CDR3 length is 12 residues.

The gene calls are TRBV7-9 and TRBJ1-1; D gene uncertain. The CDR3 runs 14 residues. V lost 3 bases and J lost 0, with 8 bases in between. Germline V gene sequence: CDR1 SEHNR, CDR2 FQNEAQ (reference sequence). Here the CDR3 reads CASSFYGVNTEAFF. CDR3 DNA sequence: TGTGCCAGCAGCTTCTATGGGGTGAACACTGAAGCTTTCTTT.

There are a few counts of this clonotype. The CDR3 loop is CASSLKSLYSTDTQYF. In DNA form, the CDR3 reads TGTGCCAGCAGCTTGAAGTCCCTATACAGCACAGATACGCAGTATTTT. The rearrangement uses TRBV5-4 and TRBJ2-3; no definite D call. This CDR3 has 16 amino acids. V lost 1 base and J lost 0, with 12 bases in between. Germline CDR1 and CDR2: SGHNT and YYREEE (reference sequence).

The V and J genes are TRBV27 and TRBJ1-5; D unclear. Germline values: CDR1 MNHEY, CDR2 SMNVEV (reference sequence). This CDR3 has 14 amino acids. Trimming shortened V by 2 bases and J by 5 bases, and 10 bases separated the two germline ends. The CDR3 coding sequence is TGTGCCAGCAGTTTAGCGGCCTGGGATCAGCCCCAGCATTTT. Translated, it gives CASSLAAWDQPQHF.

The CDR3 reads CASSAPGQPNYGYTF. For the CDR3, the DNA is TGTGCCAGCAGTGCCCCGGGACAGCCTAACTATGGCTACACCTTC. The chain couples TRBV6-2 or TRBV6-3 to TRBJ1-2; TRBD1 agrees at 7 bases. The germline gives CDR1 MNHEY, CDR2 SVGEGT. The J segment lost 0 bases and the V segment lost 5 bases, leaving 6 bases of the junction unmatched. The CDR3 is made up of 15 amino acids.

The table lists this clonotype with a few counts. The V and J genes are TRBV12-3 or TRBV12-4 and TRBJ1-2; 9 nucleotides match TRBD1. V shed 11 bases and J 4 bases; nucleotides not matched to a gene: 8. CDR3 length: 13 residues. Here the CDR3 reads CARGGDRVYGYTF. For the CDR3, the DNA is TGTGCCCGGGGGGGGGACAGGGTCTATGGCTACACCTTC.

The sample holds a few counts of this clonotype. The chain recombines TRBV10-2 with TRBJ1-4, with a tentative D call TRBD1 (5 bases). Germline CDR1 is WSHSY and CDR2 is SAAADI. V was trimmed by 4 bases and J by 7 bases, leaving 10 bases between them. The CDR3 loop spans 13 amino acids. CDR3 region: CASSAGVGEKLFF. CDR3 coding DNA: TGCGCCAGCAGTGCGGGGGTTGGTGAAAAACTGTTTTTT.

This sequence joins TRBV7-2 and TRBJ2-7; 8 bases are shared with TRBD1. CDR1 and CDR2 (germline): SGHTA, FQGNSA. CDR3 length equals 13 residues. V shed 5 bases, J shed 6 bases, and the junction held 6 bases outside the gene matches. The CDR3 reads CASSKWTGREQYF. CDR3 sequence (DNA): TGTGCCAGCAGCAAGTGGACAGGGCGCGAGCAGTACTTC.

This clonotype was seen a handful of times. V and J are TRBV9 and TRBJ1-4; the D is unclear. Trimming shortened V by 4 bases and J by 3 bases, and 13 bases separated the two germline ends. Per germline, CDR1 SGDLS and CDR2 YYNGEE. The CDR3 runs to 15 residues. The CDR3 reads CASSSERVANEKLFF. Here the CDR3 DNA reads TGTGCCAGCAGCAGCGAGAGGGTTGCTAATGAAAAACTGTTTTTT.